This T cell receptor (beta chain) was retrieved from a study of shared clonotypes between healthy human individuals. Repertoires were generated with immunoSEQ multiplex PCR, while TCRdb's copy carries only in-frame clones and drops some. The sample yields millions of clones, around 94% seen once. From germline, CDR1 is SGHRS and CDR2 YFSETQ. The CDR3 has 14 amino acids. Trimming shortened V by 7 bases and J by 0 bases, and 14 bases separated the two germline ends. This chain joins TRBV5-1 and TRBJ2-7; D ambiguous. Sequenced input: naive CD4+ T cells sorted from blood. Stated subset: CD45RA+ positively selected. This clonotype was obtained from a man aged 18-30 years in good health. CDR3 region: CASRVTFGSYEQYF. The CDR3 coding sequence is TGCGCCAGCCGGGTTACCTTCGGCTCCTACGAGCAGTACTTC.